One sample yielded the 10 T cell receptor beta chains listed below, sequenced in a study of radiation and T cells in renal cell carcinoma. Only in-frame clones appear in the TCRdb table, and some are missing; sequencing was by immunoSEQ multiplex PCR. The sample consists of fewer than 90,000 clones, just over 85% of them appearing once. Sample time point: blood 2 weeks post-SBRT. Treatment defined: 15 Gy SBRT to primary tumor, nephrectomy 4 weeks later. This material consisted of blood, taken from a patient whose treatment included radiotherapy and nephrectomy. The origin of the receptors is a woman aged 45-59 years with renal cell carcinoma.

J is TRBJ1-5 and V is TRBV4-1; D remains ambiguous. Germline V gives CDR1 MGHRA, CDR2 YSYEKL. The ends were cut back, 4 bases at V and 6 bases at J, with 10 bases in the middle. This CDR3 is 13 amino acids long. The CDR3 loop is CASSLYPGQPQHF. The CDR3 DNA sequence: TGCGCCAGCAGCCTGTACCCTGGTCAGCCCCAGCATTTT.

V gene TRBV6-6 combines with J gene TRBJ1-2; no clear D gene. V shed 4 bases and J shed 8 bases, with 8 bases lying between them. In germline, CDR1 is MNHNY, CDR2 SVGAGI (reference sequence). This CDR3 has 11 amino acids. The CDR3 DNA reads TGTGCCAGCAGTTCCACCCACGGCTACACCTTC. Residues: CASSSTHGYTF.

The rearrangement links TRBV15 to TRBJ1-3; TRBD1 might be the D (5 bases). The V gene's germline CDR1 is LNHNV and CDR2 YYDKDF (reference sequence). This CDR3 is 14 amino acids long. V was clipped by 3 bases and J by 7 bases, with 13 bases between them. CDR3 DNA sequence: TGTGCCACCAGCAGGGGACTCGAGGGGAACACCATATATTTT. It specifies CATSRGLEGNTIYF.

V and J are TRBV7-2 and TRBJ2-3; D is unresolved. The V gene's germline CDR1 is SGHTA and CDR2 FQGNSA. The length of the CDR3 is 12 residues. The V end was cut by 4 bases, the J end by 6 bases, with 8 bases between. The CDR3 bases are TGTGCCAGCAGCTCCGCGTGGGATACGCAGTATTTT. It encodes CASSSAWDTQYF.

The chain recombines TRBV18 with TRBJ2-1, with unresolved D. V was trimmed by 6 bases and J by 6 bases, leaving 9 bases between them. Germline CDR1 and CDR2: KGHSH and LQKENI. The CDR3 runs 12 residues. The CDR3 region has the DNA TGTGCCAGCTCTTCCCTGGCCAATGAGCAGTTCTTC. Translated: CASSSLANEQFF.

The chain combines TRBV7-9 with TRBJ2-1, with 9 bases aligning to TRBD1. Germline V lookup: CDR1 SEHNR, CDR2 FQNEAQ (reference sequence). The junction had 8 bases not matched to a gene; V was cut back by 5 bases and J by 9 bases. The CDR3 covers 14 residues. The chain's CDR3 is CASSPRTGEGEQFF. The CDR3 DNA is TGTGCCAGCAGCCCCAGGACAGGGGAGGGTGAGCAGTTCTTC.

The chain links TRBV16 to TRBJ1-4, with no clear D. Germline V gene lookup returns CDR1 KGHSY and CDR2 FQNENV. The CDR3 consists of 11 residues. The germline V and J ends were trimmed by 1 base and 6 bases, with 0 bases remaining between them. The chain's CDR3 is CASSQYEKLFF. For the CDR3, the DNA is TGTGCCAGCAGCCAATATGAAAAACTGTTTTTT. The variable domain in full, with the rest retrieved from reference TRBV16 and TRBJ1-4, is GEEVAQTPKHLVRGEGQKAKLYCAPIKGHSYVFWYQQVLKNEFKFLISFQNENVFDETGMPKERFSAKCLPNSPCSLEIQATKLEDSAVYFCASSQYEKLFFGSGTQLSVL.

The chain is built from TRBV10-1 and TRBJ2-7; 9 positions match TRBD2. The germline V gene encodes CDR1 WNHNN and CDR2 SYGVQD (reference sequence). Unmatched junction bases numbered 8, after V lost 2 bases and J lost 3 bases. This CDR3 comprises 16 residues. The CDR3 nucleotides read TGCGCCAGCAGTGAGAATCGTCTAGCGGGGATCTACGAGCAGTACTTC. This gives the protein CASSENRLAGIYEQYF.

This clone appeared a single time. The V and J genes are TRBV6-5 and TRBJ2-3, with D perhaps matching TRBD2 (5 bases). CDR3 length equals 14 residues. With 5 bases removed from V and 2 bases from J, the gap between germline ends came to 11 bases. Germline V gives CDR1 MNHEY, CDR2 SVGAGI. Here the CDR3 DNA reads TGTGCCAGCAGTCCCAACGGGGTCACAGATACGCAGTATTTT. Its translation: CASSPNGVTDTQYF.

The chain joins TRBV5-1 to TRBJ2-3; TRBD2 matches 7 bases. This CDR3 region has 16 residues. CDR1 and CDR2 from the germline V gene are SGHRS and YFSETQ. V lost 0 bases, J lost 1 base, and 5 bases stayed unmatched. The CDR3 reads CASSLGASGRTDTQYF. The DNA for the CDR3 is TGCGCCAGCAGCTTGGGGGCTAGCGGACGCACAGATACGCAGTATTTT. Drawing the rest from reference TRBV5-1 and TRBJ2-3, the complete variable domain is KAGVTQTPRYLIKTRGQQVTLSCSPISGHRSVSWYQQTPGQGLQFLFEYFSETQRNKGNFPGRFSGRQFSNSRSEMNVSTLELGDSALYLCASSLGASGRTDTQYFGPGTRLTVL.